This T cell receptor (beta chain) was found in a study of human T cells and chemical hapten exposure. Overall study: Sensitization applied 2% DPC to roughly 2 cm by roughly 2 cm of upper inner arm skin.

V lost 5 bases, J lost 2 bases, and 6 bases stayed unmatched. Germline CDR1 and CDR2: SGHRS and YFSETQ. The CDR3 covers 15 residues. Noted time point: patch test 1, 2 weeks after DPC sensitization. Treatment here: therapeutic diphenylcyclopropenone sensitization with weekly scalp DPC. Regarding this clonotype: The antigen is undetermined.

Each CDR3 protein gets one entry after TCRdb re-called the RACE reads with MiXCR. This table holds about 81,000 distinct CDR3 sequences, approximately 8% found once. Study-wide results and limits: Relative to controls, expanded TCRs formed significantly more large CDR3 similarity clusters.

The V gene is TRBV5-1, the J gene TRBJ2-3; 9 bases align to TRBD1. The TCR sequence derives from a woman aged 25 to 39 with alopecia areata. Some clones in this sample may be carry-over from other donors' samples. Source: whole blood, taken in connection with sensitization to the hapten diphenylcyclopropenone (DPC). CDR3 in amino acids: CASSSWTGVTDTQYF. For the CDR3, the DNA is TGCGCCAGCAGTTCTTGGACAGGGGTCACAGATACGCAGTATTTT.